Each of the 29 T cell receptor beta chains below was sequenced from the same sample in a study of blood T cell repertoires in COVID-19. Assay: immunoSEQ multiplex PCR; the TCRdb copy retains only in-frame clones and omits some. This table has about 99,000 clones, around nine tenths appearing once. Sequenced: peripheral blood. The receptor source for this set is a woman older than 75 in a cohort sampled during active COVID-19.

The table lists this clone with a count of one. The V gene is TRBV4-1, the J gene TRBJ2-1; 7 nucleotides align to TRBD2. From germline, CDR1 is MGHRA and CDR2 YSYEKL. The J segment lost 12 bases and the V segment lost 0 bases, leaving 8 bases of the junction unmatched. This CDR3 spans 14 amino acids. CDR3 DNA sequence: TGCGCCAGCAGCCAAGATTATACGGGGAGGGGGCAGTTCTTC. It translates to CASSQDYTGRGQFF.

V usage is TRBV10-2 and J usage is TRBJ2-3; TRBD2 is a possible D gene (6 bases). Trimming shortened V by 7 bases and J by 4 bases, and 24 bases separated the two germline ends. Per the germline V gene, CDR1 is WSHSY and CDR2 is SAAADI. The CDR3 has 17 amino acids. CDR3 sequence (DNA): TGCGCCAGCAACGAGGGACGAACACGGCGGGGTCCAGATACGCAGTATTTT. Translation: CASNEGRTRRGPDTQYF.

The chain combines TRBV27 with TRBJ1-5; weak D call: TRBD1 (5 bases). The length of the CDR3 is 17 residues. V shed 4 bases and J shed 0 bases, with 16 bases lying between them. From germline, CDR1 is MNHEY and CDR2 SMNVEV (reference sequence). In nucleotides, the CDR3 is TGTGCCAGCAGTTCGTTAAGACAGATTAATAGCAATCAGCCCCAGCATTTT. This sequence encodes CASSSLRQINSNQPQHF.

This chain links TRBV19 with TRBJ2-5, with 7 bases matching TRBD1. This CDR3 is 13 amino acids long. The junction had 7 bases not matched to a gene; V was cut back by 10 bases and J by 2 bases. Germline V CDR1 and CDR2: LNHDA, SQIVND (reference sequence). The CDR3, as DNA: TGTGCCACGGGACAGCAGGCGCAAGAGACCCAGTACTTC. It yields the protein CATGQQAQETQYF.

CDR3 in amino acids: CAWRVQGTGELFF. CDR3 nucleotides: TGTGCCTGGAGAGTCCAGGGCACCGGGGAGCTGTTTTTT. This sequence joins TRBV30 and TRBJ2-2; perhaps TRBD1 as D (5 bases). The length of the CDR3 is 13 residues. Trimming removed 3 bases from V and 4 bases from J, with 9 bases in between. In germline, CDR1 is GTSNPN, CDR2 SVGIG (reference sequence). The complete variable domain, with remaining parts taken from reference TRBV30 and TRBJ2-2, reads SQTIHQWPATLVQPVGSPLSLECTVEGTSNPNLYWYRQAAGRGLQLLFYSVGIGQISSEVPQNLSASRPQDRQFILSSKKLLLSDSGFYLCAWRVQGTGELFFGEGSRLTVL.

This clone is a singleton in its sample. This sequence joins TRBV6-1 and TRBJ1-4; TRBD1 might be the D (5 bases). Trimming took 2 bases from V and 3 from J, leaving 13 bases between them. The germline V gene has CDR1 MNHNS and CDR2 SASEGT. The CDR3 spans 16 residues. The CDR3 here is CASSEIRTRPNEKLFF. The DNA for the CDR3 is TGTGCCAGCAGTGAAATCCGGACAAGGCCTAATGAAAAACTGTTTTTT.

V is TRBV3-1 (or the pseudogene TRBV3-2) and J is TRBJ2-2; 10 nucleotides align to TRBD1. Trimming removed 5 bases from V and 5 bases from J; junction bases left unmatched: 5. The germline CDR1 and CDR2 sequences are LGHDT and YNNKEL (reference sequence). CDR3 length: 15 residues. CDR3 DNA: TGTGCCAGCAGCTTCGGGACAGGGGATACCGGGGAGCTGTTTTTT. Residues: CASSFGTGDTGELFF.

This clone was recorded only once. CDR3 coding DNA: TGTGCCAGCAGCGGGGGGACTAGCGGGAAGGAGGATACGCAGTATTTT. Its protein is CASSGGTSGKEDTQYF. J is TRBJ2-3 and V is TRBV5-4; TRBD2 agrees at 13 bases. Unmatched junction bases numbered 8, after V lost 4 bases and J lost 6 bases. Per germline, CDR1 SGHNT and CDR2 YYREEE (reference sequence). CDR3 length: 16 residues.

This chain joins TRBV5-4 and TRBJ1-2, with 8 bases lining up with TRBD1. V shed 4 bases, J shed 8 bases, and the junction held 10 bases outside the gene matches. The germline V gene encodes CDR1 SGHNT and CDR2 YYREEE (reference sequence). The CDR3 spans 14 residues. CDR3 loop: CASSPDRVQGGYTF. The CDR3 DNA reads TGTGCCAGCAGCCCGGACAGGGTGCAAGGGGGCTACACCTTC.

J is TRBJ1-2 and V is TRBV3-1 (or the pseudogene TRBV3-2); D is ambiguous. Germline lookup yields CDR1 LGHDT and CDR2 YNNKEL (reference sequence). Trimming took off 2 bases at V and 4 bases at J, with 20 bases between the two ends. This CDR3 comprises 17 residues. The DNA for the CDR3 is TGTGCCAGCAGCCAATTTGGGGATCCGGGGTACTCCTATGGCTACACCTTC. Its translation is CASSQFGDPGYSYGYTF.

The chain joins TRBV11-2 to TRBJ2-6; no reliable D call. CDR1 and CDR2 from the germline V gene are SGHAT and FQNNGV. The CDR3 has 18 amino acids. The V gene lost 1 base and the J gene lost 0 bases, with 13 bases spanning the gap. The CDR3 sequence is CASSLGAGPLSGANVLTF. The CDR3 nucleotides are TGTGCCAGCAGCTTAGGGGCAGGCCCCCTCTCTGGGGCCAACGTCCTGACTTTC.

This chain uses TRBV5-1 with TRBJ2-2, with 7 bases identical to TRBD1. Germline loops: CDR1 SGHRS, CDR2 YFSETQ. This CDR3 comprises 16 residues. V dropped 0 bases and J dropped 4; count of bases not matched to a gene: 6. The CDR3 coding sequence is TGCGCCAGCAGCTTGGGTATAGGGACAGCCACCGGGGAGCTGTTTTTT. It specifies CASSLGIGTATGELFF.

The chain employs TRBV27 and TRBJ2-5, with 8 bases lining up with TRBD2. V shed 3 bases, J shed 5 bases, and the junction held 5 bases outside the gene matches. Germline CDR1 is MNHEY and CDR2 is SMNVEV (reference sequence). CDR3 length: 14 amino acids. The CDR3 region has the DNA TGTGCCAGCAGTTTGGGACGCGGGGGGGAGACCCAGTACTTC. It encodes CASSLGRGGETQYF.

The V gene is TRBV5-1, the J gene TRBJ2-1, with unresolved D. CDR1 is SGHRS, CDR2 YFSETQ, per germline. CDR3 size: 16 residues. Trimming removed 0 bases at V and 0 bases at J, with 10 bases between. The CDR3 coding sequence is TGCGCCAGCAGCTTGGCCCCCTCGAGCTCCTACAATGAGCAGTTCTTC. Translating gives CASSLAPSSSYNEQFF.

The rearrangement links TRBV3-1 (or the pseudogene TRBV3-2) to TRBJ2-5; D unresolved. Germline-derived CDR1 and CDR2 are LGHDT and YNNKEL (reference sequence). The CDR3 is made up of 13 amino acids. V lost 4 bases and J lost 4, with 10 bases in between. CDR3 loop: CASSLSPLETQYF. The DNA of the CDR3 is TGTGCCAGCAGCCTTAGCCCCTTAGAGACCCAGTACTTC.

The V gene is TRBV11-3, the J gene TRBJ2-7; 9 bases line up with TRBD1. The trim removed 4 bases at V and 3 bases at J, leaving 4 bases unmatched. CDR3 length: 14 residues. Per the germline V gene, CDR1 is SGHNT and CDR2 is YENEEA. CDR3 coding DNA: TGTGCCAGCAGCTCCCGGGACAGGGTCTACGAGCAGTACTTC. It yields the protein CASSSRDRVYEQYF.

CDR3 in DNA: TGTGCCAGTAGTACCGGGACAGGGGGCTTTCGGGTCTATGGCTACACCTTC. Translating gives CASSTGTGGFRVYGYTF. The gene calls are TRBV19 and TRBJ1-2; 12 nucleotides match TRBD1. The CDR3 has 17 amino acids. Unmatched junction bases numbered 10, after V lost 4 bases and J lost 4 bases. The germline V gene has CDR1 LNHDA and CDR2 SQIVND (reference sequence).

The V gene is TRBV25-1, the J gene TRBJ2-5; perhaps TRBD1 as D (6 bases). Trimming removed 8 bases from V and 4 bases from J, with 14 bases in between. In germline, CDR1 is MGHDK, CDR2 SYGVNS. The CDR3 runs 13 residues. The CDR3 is CASGPGTPETQYF. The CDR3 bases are TGTGCCAGCGGACCCGGGACACCAGAGACCCAGTACTTC.

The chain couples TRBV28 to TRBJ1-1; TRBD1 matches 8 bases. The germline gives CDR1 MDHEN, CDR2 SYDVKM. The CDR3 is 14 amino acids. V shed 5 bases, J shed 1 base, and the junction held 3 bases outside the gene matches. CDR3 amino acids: CASSLGQGNTEAFF. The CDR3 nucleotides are TGTGCCAGCAGTCTAGGACAGGGGAACACTGAAGCTTTCTTT. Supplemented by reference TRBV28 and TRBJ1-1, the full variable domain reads DVKVTQSSRYLVKRTGEKVFLECVQDMDHENMFWYRQDPGLGLRLIYFSYDVKMKEKGDIPEGYSVSREKKERFSLILESASTNQTSMYLCASSLGQGNTEAFFGQGTRLTVV.

The CDR3 DNA follows: TGTGCCAGCAGTTACGGACAGAACACTGAAGCTTTCTTT. Its translation: CASSYGQNTEAFF. The chain links TRBV6-5 to TRBJ1-1; TRBD1 is a possible D gene (5 bases). CDR1 and CDR2 (germline): MNHEY, SVGAGI. V lost 2 bases to trimming and J lost 1 base, with 5 bases between them. The CDR3 is 13 residues long.

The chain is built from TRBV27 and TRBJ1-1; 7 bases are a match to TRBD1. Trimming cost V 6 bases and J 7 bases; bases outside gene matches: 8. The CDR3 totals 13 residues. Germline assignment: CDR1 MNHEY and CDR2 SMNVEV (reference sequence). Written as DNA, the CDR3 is TGTGCCAGCAGCTGGGACAGCGGATTTGAAGCTTTCTTT. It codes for CASSWDSGFEAFF.

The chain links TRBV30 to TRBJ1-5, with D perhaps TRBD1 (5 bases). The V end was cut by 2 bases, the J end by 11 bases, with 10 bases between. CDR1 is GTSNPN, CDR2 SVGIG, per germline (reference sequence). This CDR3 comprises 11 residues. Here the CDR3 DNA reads TGTGCCTGGAGTCGGGGGGGGGCCCAGCATTTT. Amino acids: CAWSRGGAQHF.

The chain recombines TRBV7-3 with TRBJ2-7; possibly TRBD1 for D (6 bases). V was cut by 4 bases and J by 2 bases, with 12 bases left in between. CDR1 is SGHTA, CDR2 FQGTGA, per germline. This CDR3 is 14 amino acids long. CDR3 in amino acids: CASSSPGAPYEQYF. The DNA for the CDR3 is TGTGCCAGCAGCTCGCCAGGGGCGCCCTACGAGCAGTACTTC.

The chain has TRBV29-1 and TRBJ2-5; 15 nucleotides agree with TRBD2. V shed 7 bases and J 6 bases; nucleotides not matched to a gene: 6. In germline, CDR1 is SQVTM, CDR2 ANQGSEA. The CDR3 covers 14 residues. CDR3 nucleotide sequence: TGCAGCGCGGGACTAGCGGGGGGTATGAAGACCCAGTACTTC. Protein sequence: CSAGLAGGMKTQYF.

Written as DNA, the CDR3 is TGTGCCAGCTCACCAGCGATAAGCTCCTACAATGAGCAGTTCTTC. Residues: CASSPAISSYNEQFF. This chain joins TRBV18 and TRBJ2-1; D call uncertain. In germline, CDR1 is KGHSH, CDR2 LQKENI. The CDR3 consists of 15 residues. The V gene lost 2 bases and the J gene lost 0 bases, with 8 bases spanning the gap. The full variable domain, completed using reference TRBV18 and TRBJ2-1, is NAGVMQNPRHLVRRRGQEARLRCSPMKGHSHVYWYRQLPEEGLKFMVYLQKENIIDESGMPKERFSAEFPKEGPSILRIQQVVRGDSAAYFCASSPAISSYNEQFFGPGTRLTVL.

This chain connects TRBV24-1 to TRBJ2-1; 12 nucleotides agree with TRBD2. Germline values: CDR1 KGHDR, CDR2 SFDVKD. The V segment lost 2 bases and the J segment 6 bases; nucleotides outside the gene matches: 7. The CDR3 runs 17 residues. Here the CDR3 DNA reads TGTGCCACCAGTGATTCCCTAGCGGGGGGGCTGGGCAATGAGCAGTTCTTC. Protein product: CATSDSLAGGLGNEQFF.

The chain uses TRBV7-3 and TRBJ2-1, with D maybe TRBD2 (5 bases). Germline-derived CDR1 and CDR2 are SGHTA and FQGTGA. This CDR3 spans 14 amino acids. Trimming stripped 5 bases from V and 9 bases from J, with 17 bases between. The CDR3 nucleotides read TGTGCCAGCAGCCAAGGGAGTACGACCACTGAGCAGTTCTTC. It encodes CASSQGSTTTEQFF.

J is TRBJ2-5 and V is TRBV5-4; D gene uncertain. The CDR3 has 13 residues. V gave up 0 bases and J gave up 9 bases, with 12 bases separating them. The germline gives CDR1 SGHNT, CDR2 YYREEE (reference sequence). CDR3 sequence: CASSLVVKSAQYF. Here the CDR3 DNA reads TGTGCCAGCAGCTTGGTCGTCAAATCGGCCCAGTACTTC.

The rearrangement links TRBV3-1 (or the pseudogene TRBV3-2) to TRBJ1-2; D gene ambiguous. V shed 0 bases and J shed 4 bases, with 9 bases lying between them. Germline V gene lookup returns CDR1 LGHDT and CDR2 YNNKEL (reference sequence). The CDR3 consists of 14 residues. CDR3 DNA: TGTGCCAGCAGCCAAGATTCAGACTTCTATGGCTACACCTTC. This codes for CASSQDSDFYGYTF.